This entry lists 32 T cell receptor beta chains sequenced from one sample in a study of STAT3 mutations in large granular lymphocyte leukemia. No antigens are known for them. Study-wide findings and caveats: In T-cell large granular lymphocyte leukemia, about half of patients showed multiple immunodominant subclonotypes.

Produced via immunoSEQ multiplex PCR; TCRdb's table is partial and in-frame only. Among tens of thousands of clones, about 80% were seen once, and the ten largest hold over 25%. What was sequenced was peripheral blood mononuclear cells. The receptors were sampled from a woman in her 50s with T-cell large granular lymphocyte leukemia. Some clones in this sample may be carry-over from other donors' samples.

The genes are TRBV28 and TRBJ1-2; D not certain. In germline, CDR1 is MDHEN, CDR2 SYDVKM. The germline V and J ends were trimmed by 6 bases and 6 bases, with 14 bases remaining between them. This CDR3 has 13 residues. The CDR3 nucleotides are TGTGCCAGCAGCCCGACGACCCGGCATGGCTACACCTTC. Translated, it gives CASSPTTRHGYTF.

There are a few counts of this clone. V usage is TRBV5-1 and J usage is TRBJ2-7; D may match TRBD1 or TRBD2 (6 bases each). The germline V gene has CDR1 SGHRS and CDR2 YFSETQ. CDR3 length: 14 amino acids. V was trimmed by 0 bases and J by 2 bases, leaving 9 bases between them. The CDR3: CASSLGGATYEQYF. DNA for the CDR3: TGCGCCAGCAGCTTGGGGGGGGCAACCTACGAGCAGTACTTC.

The chain links TRBV7-2 to TRBJ2-3; D unclear. The V and J ends lost 5 bases and 2 bases respectively, with 5 bases between them. The V gene's germline CDR1 is SGHTA and CDR2 FQGNSA. The CDR3 has 12 residues. CDR3 residues: CASSPFTDTQYF. The CDR3 bases are TGTGCCAGCAGCCCCTTCACAGATACGCAGTATTTT.

V gene TRBV30 combines with J gene TRBJ2-7, with D unclear. The germline V gene encodes CDR1 GTSNPN and CDR2 SVGIG (reference sequence). The CDR3 is 12 residues long. The V gene lost 3 bases and the J gene lost 2 bases, with 8 bases spanning the gap. CDR3 sequence reads: CAWRKLTYEQYF. CDR3 in DNA: TGTGCCTGGAGAAAGCTAACCTACGAGCAGTACTTC.

The CDR3 bases are TGTGCTAGTGGTTTTTGGTTAGCGGGAGGGCCAGGCAATGAGCAGTTCTTC. It codes for CASGFWLAGGPGNEQFF. The chain is built from TRBV12-5 and TRBJ2-1; 11 nucleotides match TRBD2. V gave up 3 bases and J gave up 6 bases; unmatched junction bases: 10. This CDR3 has 17 amino acids. CDR1 is LGHNT and CDR2 is FRNRAP in the germline V gene.

V is TRBV12-5 and J is TRBJ2-7, with 7 bases matching TRBD2. CDR1 and CDR2 from the germline V gene are LGHNT and FRNRAP. The CDR3 extends over 15 amino acids. V was pared by 6 bases and J by 3 bases, with 11 bases of the junction left unmatched. This chain's CDR3 is CASGFGGGEGYEQYF. CDR3 DNA: TGTGCTAGTGGGTTCGGAGGAGGGGAGGGCTACGAGCAGTACTTC.

The chain carries TRBV6-5 and TRBJ1-1; 8 nucleotides match TRBD1. The V segment lost 0 bases and the J segment 11 bases; nucleotides outside the gene matches: 5. There are 13 residues in the CDR3. Germline CDR1 reads MNHEY; CDR2 reads SVGAGI. CDR3 protein: CASSYSGTGGAFF. The CDR3 coding sequence is TGTGCCAGCAGTTACTCCGGGACAGGAGGGGCTTTCTTT.

The chain carries TRBV2 and TRBJ2-4; D remains ambiguous. V lost 6 bases and J 3 bases, leaving 9 bases between the germline ends. The germline V gene encodes CDR1 SNHLY and CDR2 FYNNEI. The CDR3 loop spans 13 amino acids. DNA for the CDR3: TGTGCCAGCAGGAGGTATGGCAAAAACATTCAGTACTTC. Its translation is CASRRYGKNIQYF.

V usage is TRBV5-1 and J usage is TRBJ2-3; 8 bases are shared with TRBD2. Germline V gives CDR1 SGHRS, CDR2 YFSETQ. V lost 0 bases and J lost 3; bases outside the gene matches: 9. CDR3 length equals 17 residues. The CDR3 loop is CASSLAGTSRGTDTQYF. CDR3 sequence (DNA): TGCGCCAGCAGCTTGGCCGGGACTAGTCGAGGGACAGATACGCAGTATTTT.

The chain carries TRBV7-9 and TRBJ2-7; 7 positions agree with TRBD1. This CDR3 has 14 residues. After removal of 6 bases from V and 4 bases from J, the junction contained 9 bases not matched to a gene. Germline V gives CDR1 SEHNR, CDR2 FQNEAQ (reference sequence). CDR3 DNA: TGTGCCAGCAGTGTGGGACAGACCTGGTACGAGCAGTACTTC. This gives the protein CASSVGQTWYEQYF.

V usage is TRBV6-5 and J usage is TRBJ2-7, with D hard to call. Germline CDR1 MNHEY, CDR2 SVGAGI. There are 10 residues in the CDR3. Trimming removed 6 bases from V and 3 bases from J, with 3 bases in between. The chain's CDR3 is CASRDYEQYF. The DNA for the CDR3 is TGTGCCAGCAGGGACTACGAGCAGTACTTC.

This rearrangement joins TRBV27 to TRBJ2-3; TRBD2 matches 7 bases. Germline V gene lookup returns CDR1 MNHEY and CDR2 SMNVEV (reference sequence). The CDR3 contains 14 residues. V lost 6 bases and J lost 1; bases outside the gene matches: 4. The CDR3 here is CASRGRGGTDTQYF. The CDR3 DNA reads TGTGCCAGCAGAGGGAGGGGAGGCACAGATACGCAGTATTTT.

The gene calls are TRBV6-1 and TRBJ1-2; D is unclear. The germline V and J ends were trimmed by 5 bases and 0 bases, with 13 bases remaining between them. The germline V gene has CDR1 MNHNS and CDR2 SASEGT. This CDR3 has 15 amino acids. CDR3 loop: CASSQSGRANYGYTF. CDR3 DNA: TGTGCCAGCAGTCAAAGTGGTAGGGCTAACTATGGCTACACCTTC.

This clone was detected a few times. The V and J genes are TRBV9 and TRBJ2-2; D may correspond to TRBD1 or TRBD2 (5 bases each). This CDR3 has 12 amino acids. From germline, CDR1 is SGDLS and CDR2 YYNGEE. The V gene lost 5 bases and the J gene lost 8 bases, with 10 bases spanning the gap. In DNA form, the CDR3 reads TGTGCCAGCAGGGGACCTGAAGGGGAGCTGTTTTTT. Translated, it gives CASRGPEGELFF.

This chain links TRBV7-9 with TRBJ2-5; D gene unclear. This CDR3 contains 12 residues. V lost 0 bases and J 4 bases, leaving 3 bases between the germline ends. The germline V gene has CDR1 SEHNR and CDR2 FQNEAQ (reference sequence). The CDR3 here is CASSLAIETQYF. CDR3 nucleotides: TGTGCCAGCAGCTTAGCAATAGAGACCCAGTACTTC.

The chain joins TRBV28 to TRBJ2-7, with D perhaps matching TRBD1 (6 bases). This CDR3 spans 12 amino acids. CDR1 is MDHEN and CDR2 is SYDVKM in the germline V gene. V dropped 8 bases and J dropped 3 bases, with 11 bases sitting between them. This chain's CDR3 is CASRDTYYEQYF. The CDR3 DNA reads as TGTGCCAGCCGGGACACGTACTACGAGCAGTACTTC.

The chain joins TRBV7-2 to TRBJ2-7; D is undetermined. The CDR3 is 12 residues long. Per the germline V gene, CDR1 is SGHTA and CDR2 is FQGNSA. The V gene lost 6 bases and the J gene lost 4 bases, with 10 bases spanning the gap. CDR3 DNA sequence: TGTGCCAGCAGTGGCAGGTCATACGAGCAGTACTTC. Translation gives CASSGRSYEQYF.

This chain joins TRBV29-1 and TRBJ2-3; a weak D match, TRBD2 (5 bases). Germline V CDR1 and CDR2: SQVTM, ANQGSEA. This CDR3 spans 15 amino acids. Trimming shortened V by 5 bases and J by 0 bases, and 15 bases separated the two germline ends. The CDR3 sequence: CSVLYSGTSTDTQYF. The DNA of the CDR3 is TGCAGCGTTTTATACAGCGGAACTAGCACAGATACGCAGTATTTT.

The chain uses TRBV28 and TRBJ1-1; the D gene is possibly TRBD1 (6 bases). This CDR3 has 14 residues. V was shortened by 2 bases and J by 11 bases, with 18 bases between the two germline ends. CDR1 is MDHEN and CDR2 is SYDVKM in the germline V gene. In DNA form, the CDR3 reads TGTGCCAGCAGTTTAGATTACAGGGCCACGGGGGCTTTCTTT. Translation gives CASSLDYRATGAFF.

This chain links TRBV19 with TRBJ2-1; D remains unclear. Germline V gives CDR1 LNHDA, CDR2 SQIVND (reference sequence). The CDR3 extends over 13 amino acids. V lost 4 bases to trimming and J lost 7 bases, with 11 bases between them. The CDR3 nucleotides are TGTGCCAGTAGTAGCAGGAGTTGGAATGAGCAGTTCTTC. Translated: CASSSRSWNEQFF.

The table lists this clone with a few counts. V and J are TRBV10-1 and TRBJ2-4, with a possible D match to TRBD2 (6 bases). This CDR3 has 15 amino acids. Germline loops: CDR1 WNHNN, CDR2 SYGVQD (reference sequence). Trimming removed 3 bases from V and 11 bases from J, with 20 bases in between. CDR3 sequence: CASSEAEGLISFQYF. The CDR3 bases are TGCGCCAGCAGTGAAGCGGAGGGGCTCATCTCATTTCAGTACTTC.

In this sample, this clone turned up once. V is TRBV5-1 and J is TRBJ2-7; 9 nucleotides align to TRBD2. The CDR3 is 15 residues long. Per the germline V gene, CDR1 is SGHRS and CDR2 is YFSETQ. V lost 6 bases to trimming and J lost 6 bases; unmatched junction nucleotides: 13. The CDR3 region has the DNA TGCGCCAGCACTGGTGGGCTAGCGGGAAAACCCGAGCAGTACTTC. Protein sequence: CASTGGLAGKPEQYF.

J is TRBJ1-2 and V is TRBV28; the match to TRBD1 covers 7 bases. Germline CDR1 reads MDHEN; CDR2 reads SYDVKM. Unmatched junction bases numbered 3, after V lost 2 bases and J lost 3 bases. The CDR3 is 14 amino acids. This chain's CDR3 is CASSLGGQHYGYTF. CDR3 nucleotide sequence: TGTGCCAGCAGTTTAGGGGGACAGCACTATGGCTACACCTTC.

The genes are TRBV6-6 and TRBJ2-3; D perhaps matches TRBD2 (6 bases). The germline V gene has CDR1 MNHNY and CDR2 SVGAGI (reference sequence). The V end was cut by 8 bases, the J end by 2 bases, with 11 bases between. CDR3 size: 13 residues. CDR3 residues: CASSGRTTDTQYF. The CDR3 DNA sequence: TGTGCCAGCTCCGGGAGAACCACAGATACGCAGTATTTT.

For the CDR3, the DNA is TGTGCCAGCAGTTTAAGGCCCACCGGGACAGGGCCCTATAGCATGAACACTGAAGCTTTCTTT. Translated: CASSLRPTGTGPYSMNTEAFF. The chain links TRBV27 to TRBJ1-1; 9 bases fit TRBD1. This CDR3 comprises 21 residues. Germline V gives CDR1 MNHEY, CDR2 SMNVEV (reference sequence). Trimming took 2 bases from V and 0 from J; bases not matched to a gene: 19.

On this clone: The identical CDR3 is also encoded by other nucleotide sequences in the sample. V gene TRBV19 combines with J gene TRBJ2-3; D gene unclear. V lost 1 base and J lost 2, with 7 bases in between. CDR3 length: 14 residues. The germline CDR1 and CDR2 sequences are LNHDA and SQIVND (reference sequence). The CDR3 DNA follows: TGTGCCAGTAGTATAGGGCCTTCCACAGATACGCAGTATTTT. Amino acid sequence: CASSIGPSTDTQYF.

This clone was seen only once. V usage is TRBV6-5 and J usage is TRBJ1-2; tentative D call: TRBD1 (5 bases). The CDR3 extends over 15 amino acids. Germline CDR1 reads MNHEY; CDR2 reads SVGAGI. V was clipped by 2 bases and J by 8 bases, with 18 bases between them. CDR3 DNA: TGTGCCAGCAGTTACGGGACGGGTAGAGGCGGGGGCTACACCTTC. Protein: CASSYGTGRGGGYTF.

The chain combines TRBV11-3 with TRBJ2-2; the D gene is possibly TRBD1 (5 bases). Germline values: CDR1 SGHNT, CDR2 YENEEA. Trimming pared 7 bases from V and 0 bases from J, leaving 9 bases between. CDR3 length: 14 residues. The CDR3 coding sequence is TGTGCCAGCAAGGGGCAAACGAACACCGGGGAGCTGTTTTTT. Its translation is CASKGQTNTGELFF.

The genes are TRBV14 and TRBJ2-2, with D possibly matching TRBD1 (6 bases). From germline, CDR1 is SGHDN and CDR2 FVKESK. V lost 2 bases, J lost 6 bases, and 13 bases lay in between. The CDR3 spans 15 residues. The CDR3 region has the DNA TGTGCCAGCAGCCAATTAGCAGGGGTACCCGGGGAGCTGTTTTTT. Its protein is CASSQLAGVPGELFF. Looking up the rest from reference TRBV14 and TRBJ2-2 gives the full variable domain: EAGVTQFPSHSVIEKGQTVTLRCDPISGHDNLYWYRRVMGKEIKFLLHFVKESKQDESGMPNNRFLAERTGGTYSTLKVQPAELEDSGVYFCASSQLAGVPGELFFGEGSRLTVL.

The CDR3 protein is CASSPPAGNHEQYF. CDR3 DNA: TGTGCCAGCTCACCACCGGCAGGGAACCACGAGCAGTACTTC. The V gene is TRBV18, the J gene TRBJ2-7; TRBD1 is a possible D gene (5 bases). The germline CDR1 and CDR2 sequences are KGHSH and LQKENI. The V end was cut by 0 bases, the J end by 5 bases, with 11 bases between. This CDR3 spans 14 amino acids.

J is TRBJ1-4 and V is TRBV30; D unresolved. The V gene lost 8 bases and the J gene lost 7 bases, with 14 bases spanning the gap. This CDR3 contains 12 residues. Germline V CDR1 and CDR2: GTSNPN, SVGIG (reference sequence). CDR3 region: CARSASGEKLFF. CDR3 nucleotide sequence: TGTGCCCGCTCAGCCTCGGGTGAAAAACTGTTTTTT.

The chain recombines TRBV30 with TRBJ1-2, with a tentative D call TRBD1 (5 bases). Germline loops: CDR1 GTSNPN, CDR2 SVGIG (reference sequence). V lost 4 bases to trimming and J lost 0 bases, with 15 bases between them. The CDR3 consists of 15 residues. The CDR3 region has the DNA TGTGCCTGGAACCCCCAGGGACTTACTAACTATGGCTACACCTTC. Its translation is CAWNPQGLTNYGYTF.